The 4 T cell receptor beta chains reported below all come from one sample, sequenced in a study of T-cell memory formation after mild COVID-19. TCRdb used MiXCR to reprocess the 5' RACE reads, holding one entry per CDR3 protein. The table lists about 350,000 distinct CDR3 sequences, approximately 13% of them singletons. Material for sequencing was PBMCs or a T cell subset sorted from them (not recorded which). The receptors derive from a man younger than 30 who had mild COVID-19 (a few samples of this study predate the infection). Cell type and time point are not known.

This chain joins TRBV4-3 and TRBJ1-1; no firm D call. CDR1 is LGHNA, CDR2 YSLEER, per germline. The CDR3 extends over 13 amino acids. V was clipped by 1 base and J by 1 base, with 4 bases between them. In DNA, the CDR3 is TGCGCCAGCAGCCAAGGTTGGAACACTGAAGCTTTCTTT. Protein: CASSQGWNTEAFF.

There are many counts of this clonotype. The chain's CDR3 is CACVEGWETQYF. The DNA of the CDR3 is TGTGCCTGCGTTGAGGGTTGGGAGACCCAGTACTTC. The chain combines TRBV2 with TRBJ2-5; D possibly corresponds to TRBD2 (5 bases). There are 12 residues in the CDR3. V lost 11 bases, J lost 5 bases, and 15 bases lay in between. Per the germline V gene, CDR1 is SNHLY and CDR2 is FYNNEI.

The table lists this clonotype with many counts. The chain employs TRBV11-2 and TRBJ2-1, with D possibly being TRBD2 (6 bases). The CDR3 runs 15 residues. Germline CDR1 reads SGHAT; CDR2 reads FQNNGV. V lost 1 base to trimming and J lost 4 bases, with 11 bases between them. CDR3 nucleotide sequence: TGTGCCAGCAGCTTAGGCGGGACCCCTTACAATGAGCAGTTCTTC. Protein product: CASSLGGTPYNEQFF.

This clonotype was counted only a few times. V usage is TRBV6-1 and J usage is TRBJ2-7, with no clear D. This CDR3 region has 16 residues. Germline V CDR1 and CDR2: MNHNS, SASEGT. V lost 2 bases to trimming and J lost 3 bases, with 17 bases between them. CDR3 nucleotide sequence: TGTGCCAGCAGTGAAATGGGTAGTGAGACATTCTACGAGCAGTACGTC. This encodes CASSEMGSETFYEQYV.